These 21 T cell receptor beta chains originate from one sample sequenced in a study of blood T cell repertoires in COVID-19. Sequencing used immunoSEQ multiplex PCR; TCRdb keeps in-frame clones, though not all of them. Of approximately 380,000 clones listed, more than 70% are singletons. Material: PBMCs or T cells enriched from blood (not recorded which). Receptors originate from a young woman who had recovered from COVID-19.

The V and J genes are TRBV18 and TRBJ1-2; D is possibly TRBD1 (6 bases). Germline V gives CDR1 KGHSH, CDR2 LQKENI. With 0 bases removed from V and 6 bases from J, the gap between germline ends came to 8 bases. The CDR3 totals 13 residues. CDR3 sequence (DNA): TGTGCCAGCTCACCACCGGACAGTGATGGCTACACCTTC. Residues: CASSPPDSDGYTF.

CDR3 DNA: TGTGCCAGCATGCATAGCGGGGGGCCCAATGAGCAGTTCTTC. As protein: CASMHSGGPNEQFF. This sequence joins TRBV6-5 and TRBJ2-1; TRBD2 agrees at 10 bases. Germline CDR1 MNHEY, CDR2 SVGAGI. The CDR3 is 14 residues long. The junction had 6 bases not matched to a gene; V was cut back by 7 bases and J by 6 bases.

The CDR3 DNA reads as TGCGCCAGCAGCCGAGAGGCCACAGGTAGTTCCTACGAGCAGTACTTC. Its protein product is CASSREATGSSYEQYF. This rearrangement joins TRBV4-3 to TRBJ2-7; TRBD1 might be the D (5 bases). CDR3 length equals 16 residues. Trimming took off 4 bases at V and 1 base at J, with 17 bases between the two ends. The germline V gene has CDR1 LGHNA and CDR2 YSLEER.

This chain uses TRBV12-3 or TRBV12-4 with TRBJ2-3; no definite D call. CDR3 length equals 12 residues. Trimming left V 7 bases short and J 0 bases short, with 5 bases between. CDR3 in amino acids: CASTRSTDTQYF. Here the CDR3 DNA reads TGTGCCAGCACCCGTAGCACAGATACGCAGTATTTT.

The rearrangement links TRBV5-1 to TRBJ2-4, with D possibly being TRBD1 (6 bases). Trimming removed 3 bases from V and 0 bases from J, with 7 bases in between. Germline lookup yields CDR1 SGHRS and CDR2 YFSETQ. The CDR3 totals 14 residues. The CDR3 region has the DNA TGCGCCAGCAGCTCACAGGGAGCCAAAAACATTCAGTACTTC. Protein product: CASSSQGAKNIQYF.

This chain joins TRBV7-3 and TRBJ2-5; D is perhaps TRBD2 (5 bases). From germline, CDR1 is SGHTA and CDR2 FQGTGA. The V end lost 5 bases, the J end lost 7 bases, and 11 bases lay between the germline ends. The CDR3 is 12 amino acids. For the CDR3, the DNA is TGTGCCAGCAGCCAAGGGAGAGGGACCCAGTACTTC. Its translation: CASSQGRGTQYF.

This clone showed up just a few times. The genes are TRBV28 and TRBJ2-1; 15 bases align to TRBD2. CDR1 is MDHEN, CDR2 SYDVKM, per germline. The CDR3 sequence is 17 residues long. Unmatched junction bases numbered 3, after V lost 6 bases and J lost 0 bases. CDR3 sequence: CASRGTSGGRSYNEQFF. CDR3 coding DNA: TGTGCCAGCAGAGGGACTAGCGGGGGGCGCTCCTACAATGAGCAGTTCTTC. The full variable domain, completed using reference TRBV28 and TRBJ2-1, is DVKVTQSSRYLVKRTGEKVFLECVQDMDHENMFWYRQDPGLGLRLIYFSYDVKMKEKGDIPEGYSVSREKKERFSLILESASTNQTSMYLCASRGTSGGRSYNEQFFGPGTRLTVL.

This clone has just a few counts. CDR3 in DNA: TGTGCCAGCTCAGGGGGCAGGAATGGCTACACCTTC. Protein product: CASSGGRNGYTF. The V and J genes are TRBV19 and TRBJ1-2; 8 positions match TRBD1. V dropped 9 bases and J dropped 6; count of bases not matched to a gene: 6. Germline V gives CDR1 LNHDA, CDR2 SQIVND (reference sequence). The CDR3 runs 12 residues. The variable domain in full, completed from reference TRBV19 and TRBJ1-2, reads DGGITQSPKYLFRKEGQNVTLSCEQNLNHDAMYWYRQDPGQGLRLIYYSQIVNDFQKGDIAEGYSVSREKKESFPLTVTSAQKNPTAFYLCASSGGRNGYTFGSGTRLTVV.

On this clone: This sample includes further DNA sequences coding for the same CDR3. The chain has TRBV19 and TRBJ1-2; TRBD1 matches 11 bases. Germline V gene sequence: CDR1 LNHDA, CDR2 SQIVND (reference sequence). CDR3 length: 19 amino acids. V trimming: 8 bases; J trimming: 2 bases; junction bases outside the gene matches: 19. CDR3 in DNA: TGTGCCAGTCGAGATGCGAGGAGGACAGGGGGCGCACAGAACTATGGCTACACCTTC. This codes for CASRDARRTGGAQNYGYTF.

This clone occurred once. This chain uses TRBV19 with TRBJ1-4, with 9 bases aligning to TRBD1. The germline V gene encodes CDR1 LNHDA and CDR2 SQIVND (reference sequence). CDR3 length: 15 amino acids. With V trimmed by 5 bases and J by 6 bases, 7 bases remained unmatched. The CDR3 coding sequence is TGTGCCAGTAGTGTGGACAGGGGATTGGATGAAAAACTGTTTTTT. The encoded protein is CASSVDRGLDEKLFF. Full variable domain (outside the CDR3, taken from reference TRBV19 and TRBJ1-4): DGGITQSPKYLFRKEGQNVTLSCEQNLNHDAMYWYRQDPGQGLRLIYYSQIVNDFQKGDIAEGYSVSREKKESFPLTVTSAQKNPTAFYLCASSVDRGLDEKLFFGSGTQLSVL.

The V call is TRBV9, the J call TRBJ2-5, with 7 nucleotides matching TRBD1. The CDR3 sequence is 16 residues long. Germline trimming cut 4 bases from V and 2 bases from J; bases unmatched to any gene: 11. Germline V lookup: CDR1 SGDLS, CDR2 YYNGEE. For the CDR3, the DNA is TGTGCCAGCAGCCTCACGGGACAGACCTTACAAGAGACCCAGTACTTC. It yields the protein CASSLTGQTLQETQYF.

V usage is TRBV2 and J usage is TRBJ1-2; D is unclear. Germline values: CDR1 SNHLY, CDR2 FYNNEI. V shed 6 bases and J shed 4 bases, with 12 bases lying between them. The CDR3 consists of 13 residues. CDR3 coding DNA: TGTGCCAGCAGCCGAGACATAGGCTATGGCTACACCTTC. Residues: CASSRDIGYGYTF.

The chain combines TRBV4-1 with TRBJ2-7; 11 positions match TRBD2. Losses at the gene ends were 3 bases for V and 6 bases for J; bases not matched to a gene: 7. Germline lookup yields CDR1 MGHRA and CDR2 YSYEKL. The CDR3 spans 15 residues. The CDR3 nucleotides are TGCGCCAGCAGCCAGCCGACTAGCGGGGAGACCGAGCAGTACTTC. It specifies CASSQPTSGETEQYF.

The chain recombines TRBV24-1 with TRBJ1-1; D not resolved. Trimming stripped 5 bases from V and 1 base from J, with 7 bases between. The CDR3 has 13 amino acids. Per germline, CDR1 KGHDR and CDR2 SFDVKD. CDR3 nucleotide sequence: TGTGCCACCAGTGGGTGGCAGAACACTGAAGCTTTCTTT. Amino acid sequence: CATSGWQNTEAFF.

This clone has just a few counts. The chain links TRBV2 to TRBJ1-2; 9 nucleotides line up with TRBD1. CDR1 and CDR2 (germline): SNHLY, FYNNEI. This CDR3 comprises 13 residues. Trimming at V came to 6 bases and at J to 7 bases, leaving 6 bases not matched to a gene. The CDR3 loop reads CASSLTGGVGYTF. CDR3 DNA sequence: TGTGCCAGCAGCCTAACAGGGGGCGTTGGCTACACCTTC.

The rearrangement joins TRBV10-3 to TRBJ1-1; tentative D call: TRBD1 (5 bases). The V gene's germline CDR1 is ENHRY and CDR2 SYGVKD. The CDR3 length is 14 residues. V was shortened by 6 bases and J by 3 bases, with 14 bases between the two germline ends. The DNA for the CDR3 is TGTGCCATCAGAGGGACTCACGTGGACACTGAAGCTTTCTTT. This sequence encodes CAIRGTHVDTEAFF.

This clone was seen a single time. V usage is TRBV6-5 and J usage is TRBJ2-2, with a weak D call TRBD2 (5 bases). The CDR3 consists of 15 residues. From germline, CDR1 is MNHEY and CDR2 SVGAGI. Trimming removed 5 bases at V and 5 bases at J, with 15 bases between. This chain's CDR3 is CASSPSYSETGELFF. CDR3 DNA sequence: TGTGCCAGCAGTCCCTCGTATAGCGAAACCGGGGAGCTGTTTTTT.

The chain links TRBV19 to TRBJ2-7, with a weak D call TRBD1 (5 bases). Trimming took off 2 bases at V and 1 base at J, with 12 bases between the two ends. The CDR3 loop spans 15 amino acids. Germline V gives CDR1 LNHDA, CDR2 SQIVND (reference sequence). CDR3 sequence (DNA): TGTGCCAGTAGTATAATACAGGATGGGTCCTACGAGCAGTACTTC. It is translated as CASSIIQDGSYEQYF.

J is TRBJ1-1 and V is TRBV12-5; D gene uncertain. The CDR3 extends over 10 amino acids. Trimming pared 8 bases from V and 8 bases from J, leaving 9 bases between. Looked up from germline, CDR1 is LGHNT and CDR2 is FRNRAP. This CDR3 is CASQAGEAFF. CDR3 DNA: TGTGCTAGTCAGGCGGGGGAAGCTTTCTTT.

The table lists this clone with a count of one. The junction and the germline gene differ at one end; a read error may be behind it. The chain has TRBV6-1 and TRBJ2-7; unclear D gene. The CDR3 sequence is 10 residues long. Germline CDR1 and CDR2: MNHNS and SASEGT. The CDR3 DNA sequence: TGTGCCAGCAGTGAATACTACCGGGACTTC. Its translation is CASSEYYRDF.

The chain carries TRBV6-5 and TRBJ2-7; 8 bases line up with TRBD1. The germline gives CDR1 MNHEY, CDR2 SVGAGI. V lost 5 bases and J lost 4; bases outside the gene matches: 10. The CDR3 extends over 15 amino acids. The CDR3 sequence: CASSPVGDRLYEQYF. CDR3 DNA: TGTGCCAGCAGTCCGGTGGGGGACAGGTTATACGAGCAGTACTTC.